This entry describes one T cell receptor beta chain. Unsorted PBMC DNA sequencing spanned ten immunoSEQ deep assay plates. The method was immunoSEQ multiplex PCR; TCRdb's version includes in-frame clones alone and lacks a portion of them. The data contain about 490,000 clones, 78% of them singletons. This entry belongs to a study of shared clonotypes between healthy human individuals. Germline values: CDR1 MNHNS, CDR2 SASEGT. V was pared by 2 bases and J by 9 bases, with 5 bases between. The length of the CDR3 is 11 residues. What was sequenced was PBMCs. The sequence was obtained from a woman between 40 and 50 years old in good health. Some clones in this sample may be carry-over from other donors' samples. The rearrangement uses TRBV6-1 and TRBJ2-1; D gene ambiguous. CDR3 region: CASSEWLEQFF. For the CDR3, the DNA is TGTGCCAGCAGTGAATGGCTTGAGCAGTTCTTC.